The rows below give T cell receptor beta chains drawn from one sample of a study of shared clonotypes between healthy human individuals. The method was immunoSEQ multiplex PCR; TCRdb's version includes in-frame clones alone and lacks a portion of them. The profile shows about half a million clones, 70% to 80% of them singletons. Specimen: PBMCs. The receptors shown here come from a middle-aged woman in good health. Some clones in this sample may be carry-over from other donors' samples. The CDR3 runs from the conserved cysteine through the conserved F or W. A D gene is named only where the DNA matches it firmly. Only part of the rows carry a size: once, few, many, or a class if the clone is expanded.

CDR3 protein: CASSFGANYGYTF
CDR3 DNA: TGCGCCAGCAGCTTCGGGGCGAACTATGGCTACACCTTC
clone size: .
J gene: TRBJ1-2
CDR3 length: 13
V gene: TRBV5-1
D gene: .

CDR3 protein: CASSFVGLAGGQTDTQYF
CDR3 DNA: TGCGCCAGCAGCTTCGTCGGGCTAGCGGGAGGGCAAACAGATACGCAGTATTTT
clone size: .
J gene: TRBJ2-3
CDR3 length: 18
V gene: TRBV4-1
D gene: TRBD2

CDR3 protein: CASSTGPPSYEQYF
CDR3 DNA: TGTGCCAGCAGTACAGGACCGCCCTCCTACGAGCAGTACTTC
clone size: .
J gene: TRBJ2-7
CDR3 length: 14
V gene: TRBV28
D gene: .

CDR3 protein: CASSPGLVITDTQYF
CDR3 DNA: TGTGCCAGCAGCCCGGGACTAGTAATCACAGATACGCAGTATTTT
clone size: .
J gene: TRBJ2-3
CDR3 length: 15
V gene: TRBV9
D gene: TRBD2

CDR3 protein: CASSQGLVFRDEAFF
CDR3 DNA: TGCGCCAGCAGCCAAGGGTTAGTCTTCCGGGATGAAGCTTTCTTT
clone size: few
J gene: TRBJ1-1
CDR3 length: 15
V gene: TRBV4-1
D gene: .

CDR3 protein: CASSPSDRSPKSYERYF
CDR3 DNA: TGTGCCAGCAGCCCAAGCGATCGGAGCCCGAAATCCTACGAGCGGTACTTC
clone size: .
J gene: TRBJ2-7
CDR3 length: 17
V gene: TRBV7-9
D gene: .

CDR3 protein: CAISERGTAKETQYF
CDR3 DNA: TGTGCCATCAGTGAGAGGGGGACAGCCAAGGAGACCCAGTACTTC
clone size: .
J gene: TRBJ2-5
CDR3 length: 15
V gene: TRBV10-3
D gene: TRBD1

CDR3 protein: CASSVGALGNEKLFF
CDR3 DNA: TGTGCCAGCAGCGTAGGGGCGCTTGGGAATGAAAAACTGTTTTTT
clone size: .
J gene: TRBJ1-4
CDR3 length: 15
V gene: TRBV9
D gene: .

CDR3 protein: CATSSQGFSEQYF
CDR3 DNA: TGTGCCACCAGCAGCCAGGGATTCTCCGAGCAGTACTTC
clone size: .
J gene: TRBJ2-7
CDR3 length: 13
V gene: TRBV15
D gene: .

CDR3 protein: CASSASGDSSTDTQYF
CDR3 DNA: TGTGCCAGCAGTGCCTCAGGGGACTCTAGCACAGATACGCAGTATTTT
clone size: .
J gene: TRBJ2-3
CDR3 length: 16
V gene: TRBV2
D gene: .

CDR3 protein: CASSSPDPRSSYEQYF
CDR3 DNA: TGTGCCAGCAGTTCCCCGGACCCAAGGAGCTCCTACGAGCAGTACTTC
clone size: .
J gene: TRBJ2-7
CDR3 length: 16
V gene: TRBV28
D gene: .

CDR3 protein: CASRGAGGKEKLFF
CDR3 DNA: TGTGCCAGTCGGGGGGCAGGGGGCAAAGAAAAACTGTTTTTT
clone size: .
J gene: TRBJ1-4
CDR3 length: 14
V gene: TRBV28
D gene: TRBD1

CDR3 protein: CASSLTSGRASEQYF
CDR3 DNA: TGCGCCAGCAGCCTAACTAGCGGGAGGGCCAGCGAGCAGTACTTC
clone size: .
J gene: TRBJ2-7
CDR3 length: 15
V gene: TRBV5-1
D gene: TRBD2

CDR3 protein: CASSRGGALSYEQYF
CDR3 DNA: TGTGCCAGCAGCAGGGGGGGAGCCCTCTCCTACGAGCAGTACTTC
clone size: .
J gene: TRBJ2-7
CDR3 length: 15
V gene: TRBV7-8
D gene: .

CDR3 protein: CASSKDKNQPQHF
CDR3 DNA: TGTGCCAGCTCCAAGGACAAAAATCAGCCCCAGCATTTT
clone size: .
J gene: TRBJ1-5
CDR3 length: 13
V gene: TRBV18
D gene: .

CDR3 protein: CASSTGLYNEQFF
CDR3 DNA: TGTGCCAGCAGCACGGGACTATACAATGAGCAGTTCTTC
clone size: few
J gene: TRBJ2-1
CDR3 length: 13
V gene: TRBV6-6
D gene: TRBD2

CDR3 protein: CASSLIQGGTEAFF
CDR3 DNA: TGTGCCAGCAGCTTGATACAGGGCGGCACTGAAGCTTTCTTT
clone size: once
J gene: TRBJ1-1
CDR3 length: 14
V gene: TRBV5-6
D gene: .

CDR3 protein: CATSRGANYGYTF
CDR3 DNA: TGTGCCACCTCCAGGGGCGCTAACTATGGCTACACCTTC
clone size: .
J gene: TRBJ1-2
CDR3 length: 13
V gene: TRBV6-5
D gene: .

CDR3 protein: CATGASSADTQYF
CDR3 DNA: TGTGCCACCGGGGCTTCTAGCGCAGATACGCAGTATTTT
clone size: many
J gene: TRBJ2-3
CDR3 length: 13
V gene: TRBV6-1
D gene: .

CDR3 protein: CASSQDLRQGYEQYF
CDR3 DNA: TGCGCCAGCAGCCAAGATCTGAGACAGGGGTACGAGCAGTACTTC
clone size: .
J gene: TRBJ2-7
CDR3 length: 15
V gene: TRBV4-3
D gene: TRBD1

CDR3 protein: CASSLGGASRRYTF
CDR3 DNA: TGTGCCAGCAGCTTAGGGGGAGCATCACGACGCTACACCTTC
clone size: .
J gene: TRBJ1-2
CDR3 length: 14
V gene: TRBV7-8
D gene: .

CDR3 protein: CASSLSGINEQFF
CDR3 DNA: TGTGCCAGCAGCTTAAGCGGAATTAATGAGCAGTTCTTC
clone size: few
J gene: TRBJ2-1
CDR3 length: 13
V gene: TRBV7-9
D gene: .

CDR3 protein: CASTLQGAGANVLTF
CDR3 DNA: TGTGCCAGCACTCTCCAGGGGGCCGGGGCCAACGTCCTGACTTTC
clone size: once
J gene: TRBJ2-6
CDR3 length: 15
V gene: TRBV6-5
D gene: TRBD1

CDR3 protein: CASSPVPGELFF
CDR3 DNA: TGCGCCAGCAGCCCCGTACCCGGGGAGCTGTTTTTT
clone size: .
J gene: TRBJ2-2
CDR3 length: 12
V gene: TRBV5-1
D gene: .

CDR3 protein: CASSGRVVDYGYTF
CDR3 DNA: TGTGCCAGCAGTGGCAGGGTCGTGGACTATGGCTACACCTTC
clone size: few
J gene: TRBJ1-2
CDR3 length: 14
V gene: TRBV2
D gene: .

CDR3 protein: CASSPWWVGQETQYF
CDR3 DNA: TGTGCCAGCAGCCCCTGGTGGGTTGGACAAGAGACCCAGTACTTC
clone size: few
J gene: TRBJ2-5
CDR3 length: 15
V gene: TRBV6-1
D gene: .

CDR3 protein: CASFYGTYNEQFF
CDR3 DNA: TGTGCCAGCTTCTATGGAACCTACAATGAGCAGTTCTTC
clone size: .
J gene: TRBJ2-1
CDR3 length: 13
V gene: TRBV6-1
D gene: .